This entry describes one TCR beta chain. Data came from immunoSEQ multiplex PCR; TCRdb stores just in-frame clones and leaves some out. This sample has more than 200,000 clones, with roughly 82% found just once. The sample originates from a study of blood T cell repertoires in COVID-19. On the study more broadly: Spain, Italy and the United States supplied samples that represented acute and convalescent COVID-19.

Germline loops: CDR1 LNHDA, CDR2 SQIVND (reference sequence). The CDR3 length is 15 residues. J gave up 8 bases and V 6 bases, and 12 bases lay outside the gene matches. This sequence originates from a woman older than 75 with active or convalescent COVID-19. The rearrangement uses TRBV19 and TRBJ2-4; 8 nucleotides line up with TRBD1. The sequenced sample was peripheral blood. CDR3 in amino acids: CASRKGTTGVDIQYF. In DNA form, the CDR3 reads TGTGCCAGTAGAAAAGGGACGACAGGGGTAGACATTCAGTACTTC.